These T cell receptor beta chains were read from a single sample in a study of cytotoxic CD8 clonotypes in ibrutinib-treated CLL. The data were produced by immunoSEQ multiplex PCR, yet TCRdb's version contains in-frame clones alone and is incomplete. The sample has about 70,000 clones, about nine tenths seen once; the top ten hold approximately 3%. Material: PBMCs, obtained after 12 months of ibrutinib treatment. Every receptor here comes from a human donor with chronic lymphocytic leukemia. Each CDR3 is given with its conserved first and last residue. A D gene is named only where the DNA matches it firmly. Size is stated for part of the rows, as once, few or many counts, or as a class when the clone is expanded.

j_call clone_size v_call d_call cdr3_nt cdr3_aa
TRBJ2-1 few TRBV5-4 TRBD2 TGTGCCAGCAGCTTGCAACTAGCGGAATACAATGAGCAGTTCTTC CASSLQLAEYNEQFF
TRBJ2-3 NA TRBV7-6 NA TGTGCCAGCAGCTTAGCGGGAGTAGAGGATACGCAGTATTTT CASSLAGVEDTQYF
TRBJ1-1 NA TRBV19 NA TGTGCCAGTAGCCTCCCTGGGGGCCCGAACACTGAAGCTTTCTTT CASSLPGGPNTEAFF
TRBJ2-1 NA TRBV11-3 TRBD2 TGTGCCAGCAGCTTAGATCTAGGGCTAGCGGGAGATGTCTACAATGAGCAGTTCTTC CASSLDLGLAGDVYNEQFF
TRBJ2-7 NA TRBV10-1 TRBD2 TGCGCCAGCAGTGAGGTTAGCGGGGGATCCTACGAGCAGTACTTC CASSEVSGGSYEQYF
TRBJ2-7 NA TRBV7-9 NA TGTGCCAGCAGCAACTCCTACGAGCAGTACTTC CASSNSYEQYF
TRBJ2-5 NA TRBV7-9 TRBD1 TGTGCCAGCAGCTACCAGGGGGCAGGAGAGACCCAGTACTTC CASSYQGAGETQYF
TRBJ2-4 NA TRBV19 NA TGTGCCAGTAGTTCGGGAGCCAAAAACATTCAGTACTTC CASSSGAKNIQYF
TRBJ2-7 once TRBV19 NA TGTGCCAGTAGTATAGACGGGCAACCACCGACCTTGCAGTACTTC CASSIDGQPPTLQYF
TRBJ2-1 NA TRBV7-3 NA TGTGCCAGCAGCCAAGACGGACACCGCTCCTACAATGAGCAGTTCTTC CASSQDGHRSYNEQFF
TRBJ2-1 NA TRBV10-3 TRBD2 TGTGCCATCAGTGATTTAGAGACTAGCGGCCGATATGAGCAGTTCTTC CAISDLETSGRYEQFF
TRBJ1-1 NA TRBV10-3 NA TGTGCCATCAGTCCCGAGAGGGACACTGAAGCTTTCTTT CAISPERDTEAFF
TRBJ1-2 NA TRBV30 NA TGTGCCTGGAGTCGCCCCCCTGGGGTCGGCCGTGGCTACACCTTC CAWSRPPGVGRGYTF
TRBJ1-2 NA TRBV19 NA TGTGCCAGTAGTATCCGGGACTATGGCTACACCTTC CASSIRDYGYTF
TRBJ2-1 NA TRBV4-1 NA TGCGCCAGCAGCCAACCCAGACAGGATCCCAATGAGCAGTTCTTC CASSQPRQDPNEQFF
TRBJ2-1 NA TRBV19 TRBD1 TGTGCCAGTAGTCCAGATCCACAGGGGGCCGACAATGAGCAGTTCTTC CASSPDPQGADNEQFF
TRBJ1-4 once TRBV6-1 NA TGTGCCAGCAGTGAGGTACGGGGTGAAAAACTGTTTTTT CASSEVRGEKLFF
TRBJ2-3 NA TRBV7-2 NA TGTGCCAGCACACGACTAGATACGCAGTATTTT CASTRLDTQYF
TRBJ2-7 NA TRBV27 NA TGTGCCAGCGGACACCCAAGATACGAGCAGTACTTC CASGHPRYEQYF
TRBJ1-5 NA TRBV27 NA TGTGCCAGCAATAGTGGTACAAAAATAAATCAGCCCCAGCATTTT CASNSGTKINQPQHF
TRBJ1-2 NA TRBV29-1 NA TGCAGCGGGGGGAGCGGAGTACCCTATGGCTACACCTTC CSGGSGVPYGYTF
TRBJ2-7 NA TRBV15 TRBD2 TGTGCCACCAGCACCCGCGGTGGAGGACTAGCGCAATCCTACGAGCAGTACTTC CATSTRGGGLAQSYEQYF
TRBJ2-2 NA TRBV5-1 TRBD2 TGCGCCAGCAGCCCGGCCGAGGGGCGGGAGCAGTACACCGGGGAGCTGTTTTTT CASSPAEGREQYTGELFF
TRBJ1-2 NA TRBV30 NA TGTGCGCGCTCACCGGGGCGGCTCTATGGCTACACCTTC CARSPGRLYGYTF
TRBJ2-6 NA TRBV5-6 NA TGTGCCAGCAGCTTGGTGGCAGGGTCCCTCTCTGGGGCCAACGTCCTGACTTTC CASSLVAGSLSGANVLTF
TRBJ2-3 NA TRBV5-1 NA TGCGCCAGCAGCTTGAGCAGCCCGGGGAAAGATACGCAGTATTTT CASSLSSPGKDTQYF
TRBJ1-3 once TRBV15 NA TGTGCCACCAGCAGAGAAGGGTGGAGGGCCATCTCTGGAAACACCATATATTTT CATSREGWRAISGNTIYF
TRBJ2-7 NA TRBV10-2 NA TGCGCCAGCAGCACTTCCTACGAGCAGTACTTC CASSTSYEQYF
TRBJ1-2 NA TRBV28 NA TGTGCCAGCAGTTTTTCGTCAGCTAACTATGGCTACACCTTC CASSFSSANYGYTF
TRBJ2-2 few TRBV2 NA TGTGCCAGCAGTGAAGTGAGGGAGCTGTTTTTT CASSEVRELFF